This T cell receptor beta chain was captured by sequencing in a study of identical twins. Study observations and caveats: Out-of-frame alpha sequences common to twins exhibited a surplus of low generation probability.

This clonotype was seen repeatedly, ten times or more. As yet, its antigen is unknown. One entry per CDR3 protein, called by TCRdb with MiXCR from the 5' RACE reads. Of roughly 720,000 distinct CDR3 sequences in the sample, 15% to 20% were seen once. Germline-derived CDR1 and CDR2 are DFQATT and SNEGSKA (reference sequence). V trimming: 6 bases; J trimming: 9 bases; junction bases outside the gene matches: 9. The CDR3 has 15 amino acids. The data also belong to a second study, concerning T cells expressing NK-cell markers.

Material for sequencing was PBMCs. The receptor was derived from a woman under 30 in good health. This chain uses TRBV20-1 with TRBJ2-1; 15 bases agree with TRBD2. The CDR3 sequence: CSAVHPGLAGGEQFF. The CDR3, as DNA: TGCAGTGCAGTCCACCCGGGACTAGCGGGAGGTGAGCAGTTCTTC.